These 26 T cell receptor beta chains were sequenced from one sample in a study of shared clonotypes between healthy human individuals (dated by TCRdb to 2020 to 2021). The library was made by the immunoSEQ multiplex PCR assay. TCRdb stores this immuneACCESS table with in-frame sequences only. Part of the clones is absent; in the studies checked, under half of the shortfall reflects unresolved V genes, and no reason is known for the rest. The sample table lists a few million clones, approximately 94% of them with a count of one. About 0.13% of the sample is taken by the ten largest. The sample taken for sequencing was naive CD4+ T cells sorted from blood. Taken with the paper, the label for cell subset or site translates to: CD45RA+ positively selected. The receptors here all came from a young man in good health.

The CDR3 is CASSFRHKGGPMNTEAFF. CDR3 sequence (DNA): TGTGCCAGCAGCTTTAGGCACAAGGGGGGACCAATGAACACTGAAGCTTTCTTT. This chain joins TRBV11-2 and TRBJ1-1, with D possibly being TRBD1 (6 bases). Deletions cut 3 bases from V and 0 bases from J, with 20 bases between. The CDR3 totals 18 residues. Germline CDR1 SGHAT, CDR2 FQNNGV.

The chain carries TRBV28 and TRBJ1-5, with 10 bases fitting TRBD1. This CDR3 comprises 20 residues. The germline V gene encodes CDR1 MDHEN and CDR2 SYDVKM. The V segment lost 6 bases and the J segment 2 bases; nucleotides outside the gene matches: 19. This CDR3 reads CASSLLPRQGARVGNQPQHF. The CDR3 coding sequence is TGTGCCAGCAGCCTTCTGCCTAGACAGGGGGCGCGCGTCGGCAATCAGCCCCAGCATTTT. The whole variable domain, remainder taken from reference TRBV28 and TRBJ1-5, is DVKVTQSSRYLVKRTGEKVFLECVQDMDHENMFWYRQDPGLGLRLIYFSYDVKMKEKGDIPEGYSVSREKKERFSLILESASTNQTSMYLCASSLLPRQGARVGNQPQHFGDGTRLSIL.

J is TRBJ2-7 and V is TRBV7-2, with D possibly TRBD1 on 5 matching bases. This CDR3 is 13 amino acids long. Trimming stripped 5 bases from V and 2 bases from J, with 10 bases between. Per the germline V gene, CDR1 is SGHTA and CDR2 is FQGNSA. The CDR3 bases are TGTGCCAGCAGCCTTGTGACAGCCTACGAGCAGTACTTC. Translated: CASSLVTAYEQYF.

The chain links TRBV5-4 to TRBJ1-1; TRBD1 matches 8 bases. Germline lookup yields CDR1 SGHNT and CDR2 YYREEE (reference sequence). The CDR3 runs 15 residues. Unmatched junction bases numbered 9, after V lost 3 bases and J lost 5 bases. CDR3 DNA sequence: TGTGCCAGCAGCTCGGACAGGGTAAGGTCGACTGAAGCTTTCTTT. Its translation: CASSSDRVRSTEAFF.

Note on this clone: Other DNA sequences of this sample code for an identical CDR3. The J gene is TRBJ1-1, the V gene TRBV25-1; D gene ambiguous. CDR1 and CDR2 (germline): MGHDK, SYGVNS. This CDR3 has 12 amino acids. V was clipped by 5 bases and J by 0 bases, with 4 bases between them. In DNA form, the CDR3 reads TGTGCCAGCAGTCTTATGAACACTGAAGCTTTCTTT. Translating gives CASSLMNTEAFF.

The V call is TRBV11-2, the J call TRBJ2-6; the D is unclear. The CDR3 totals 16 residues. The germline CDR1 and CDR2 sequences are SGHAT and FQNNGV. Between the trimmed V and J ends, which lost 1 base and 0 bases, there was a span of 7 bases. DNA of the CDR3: TGTGCCAGCAGCTTAGCTTGGTTCTCTGGGGCCAACGTCCTGACTTTC. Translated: CASSLAWFSGANVLTF.

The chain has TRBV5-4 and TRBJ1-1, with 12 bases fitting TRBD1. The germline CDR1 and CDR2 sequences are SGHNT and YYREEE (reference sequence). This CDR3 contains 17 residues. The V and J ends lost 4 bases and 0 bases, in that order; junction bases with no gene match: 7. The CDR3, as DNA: TGTGCCAGCAGCAAAGGGACAGGGGGCATCTTGAACACTGAAGCTTTCTTT. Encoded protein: CASSKGTGGILNTEAFF.

Here the CDR3 DNA reads TGTGCCACCAGCAGAGAATTGGGGGGGCCAAACTATGGCTACACCTTC. It yields the protein CATSRELGGPNYGYTF. The rearrangement uses TRBV15 and TRBJ1-2; D is perhaps TRBD1 (6 bases). Germline assignment: CDR1 LNHNV and CDR2 YYDKDF (reference sequence). There are 16 residues in the CDR3. Trimming removed 0 bases at V and 2 bases at J, with 13 bases between.

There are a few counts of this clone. Written as DNA, the CDR3 is TGTGCCTGGAGTGTAGGAGGGAGAGCTTTCTTT. Encoded protein: CAWSVGGRAFF. The chain carries TRBV30 and TRBJ1-1; D is uncertain. CDR3 length: 11 residues. The germline V gene has CDR1 GTSNPN and CDR2 SVGIG (reference sequence). With 0 bases removed from V and 10 bases from J, the gap between germline ends came to 9 bases. The full variable domain, its missing parts supplied by reference TRBV30 and TRBJ1-1, is SQTIHQWPATLVQPVGSPLSLECTVEGTSNPNLYWYRQAAGRGLQLLFYSVGIGQISSEVPQNLSASRPQDRQFILSSKKLLLSDSGFYLCAWSVGGRAFFGQGTRLTVV.

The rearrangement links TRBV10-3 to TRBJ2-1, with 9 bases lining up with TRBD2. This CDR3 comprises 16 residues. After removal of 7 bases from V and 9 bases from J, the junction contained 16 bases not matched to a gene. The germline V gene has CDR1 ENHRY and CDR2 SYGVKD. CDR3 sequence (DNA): TGTGCCATCACCTTCCAAAAGGGACTAGCAAGCGGTGAGCAGTTCTTC. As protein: CAITFQKGLASGEQFF.

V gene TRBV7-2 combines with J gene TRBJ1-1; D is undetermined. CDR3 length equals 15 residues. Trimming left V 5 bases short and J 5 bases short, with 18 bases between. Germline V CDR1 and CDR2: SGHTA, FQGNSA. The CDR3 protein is CASSRVTGIGTEAFF. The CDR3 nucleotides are TGTGCCAGCAGCCGCGTCACGGGAATAGGAACTGAAGCTTTCTTT. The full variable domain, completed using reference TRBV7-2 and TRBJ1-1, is GAGVSQSPSNKVTEKGKDVELRCDPISGHTALYWYRQSLGQGLEFLIYFQGNSAPDKSGLPSDRFSAERTGGSVSTLTIQRTQQEDSAVYLCASSRVTGIGTEAFFGQGTRLTVV.

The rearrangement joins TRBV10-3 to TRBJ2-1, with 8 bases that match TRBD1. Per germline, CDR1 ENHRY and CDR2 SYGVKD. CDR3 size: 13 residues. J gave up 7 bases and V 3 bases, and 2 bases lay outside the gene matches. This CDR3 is CAISDRTGNEQFF. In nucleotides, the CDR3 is TGTGCCATCAGTGACCGGACAGGGAATGAGCAGTTCTTC.

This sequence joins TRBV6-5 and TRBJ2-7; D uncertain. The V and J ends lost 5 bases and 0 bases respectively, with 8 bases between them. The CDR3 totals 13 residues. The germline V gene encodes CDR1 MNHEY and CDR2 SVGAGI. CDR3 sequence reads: CASSEWASYEQYF. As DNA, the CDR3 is TGTGCCAGCAGTGAGTGGGCCTCCTACGAGCAGTACTTC.

The CDR3: CASSLMGDTQYF. The CDR3 DNA is TGTGCCAGCAGCTTAATGGGAGATACGCAGTATTTT. The chain has TRBV5-6 and TRBJ2-3; D is uncertain. V was pared by 2 bases and J by 5 bases, with 6 bases between. The CDR3 has 12 amino acids. Germline values: CDR1 SGHDT, CDR2 YYEEEE.

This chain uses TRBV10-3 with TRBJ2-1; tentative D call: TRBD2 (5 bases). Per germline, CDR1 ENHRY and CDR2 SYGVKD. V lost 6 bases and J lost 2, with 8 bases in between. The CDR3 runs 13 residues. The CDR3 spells CAIRSGPYNEQFF. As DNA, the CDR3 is TGTGCCATCAGGAGCGGACCCTACAATGAGCAGTTCTTC.

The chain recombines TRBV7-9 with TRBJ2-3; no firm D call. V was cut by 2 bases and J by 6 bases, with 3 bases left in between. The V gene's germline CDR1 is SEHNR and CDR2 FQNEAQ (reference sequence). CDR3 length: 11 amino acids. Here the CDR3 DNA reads TGTGCCAGCAGCTTACGGGATACGCAGTATTTT. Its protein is CASSLRDTQYF.

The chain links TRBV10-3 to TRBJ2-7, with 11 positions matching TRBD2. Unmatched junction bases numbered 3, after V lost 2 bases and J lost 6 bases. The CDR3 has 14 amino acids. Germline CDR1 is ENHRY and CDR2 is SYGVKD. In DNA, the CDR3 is TGTGCCATCAGTGAGACTAGCGGGAGCATCGAGCAGTACTTC. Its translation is CAISETSGSIEQYF.

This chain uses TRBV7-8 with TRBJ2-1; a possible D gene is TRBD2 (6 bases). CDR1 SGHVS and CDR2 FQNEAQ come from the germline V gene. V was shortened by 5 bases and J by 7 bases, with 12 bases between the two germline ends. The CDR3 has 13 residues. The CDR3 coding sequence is TGTGCCAGCAGCCGGGACCGGGGGAATGAGCAGTTCTTC. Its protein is CASSRDRGNEQFF.

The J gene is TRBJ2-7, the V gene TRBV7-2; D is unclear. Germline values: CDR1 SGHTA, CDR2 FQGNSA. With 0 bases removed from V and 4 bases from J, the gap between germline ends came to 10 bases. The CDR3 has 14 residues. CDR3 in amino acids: CASSLAPHIYEQYF. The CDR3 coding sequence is TGTGCCAGCAGCTTAGCCCCACACATTTACGAGCAGTACTTC.

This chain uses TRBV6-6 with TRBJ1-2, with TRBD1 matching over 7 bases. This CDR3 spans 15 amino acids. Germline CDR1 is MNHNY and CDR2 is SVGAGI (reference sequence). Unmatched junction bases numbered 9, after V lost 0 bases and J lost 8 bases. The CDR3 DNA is TGTGCCAGCAGTTACTCCCCAGGGGGAAAAGAGGGCTACACCTTC. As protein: CASSYSPGGKEGYTF.

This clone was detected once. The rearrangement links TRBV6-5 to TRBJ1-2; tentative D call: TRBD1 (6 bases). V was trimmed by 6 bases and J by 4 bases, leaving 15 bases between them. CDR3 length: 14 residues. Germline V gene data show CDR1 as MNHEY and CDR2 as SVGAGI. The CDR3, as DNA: TGTGCCAGCAGCCCCCCAGGAGGGGGCTATGGCTACACCTTC. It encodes CASSPPGGGYGYTF.

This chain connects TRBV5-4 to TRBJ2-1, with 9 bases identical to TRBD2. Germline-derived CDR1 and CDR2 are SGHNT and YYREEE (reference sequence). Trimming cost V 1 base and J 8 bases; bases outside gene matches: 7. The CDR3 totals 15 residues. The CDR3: CASSLQAGGADEQFF. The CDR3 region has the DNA TGTGCCAGCAGCTTGCAAGCGGGAGGCGCAGATGAGCAGTTCTTC.

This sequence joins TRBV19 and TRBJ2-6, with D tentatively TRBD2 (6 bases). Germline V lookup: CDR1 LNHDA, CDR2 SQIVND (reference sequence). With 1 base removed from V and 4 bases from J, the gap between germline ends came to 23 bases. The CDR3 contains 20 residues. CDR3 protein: CASSIVSGSRGGSGANVLTF. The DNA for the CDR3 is TGTGCCAGTAGTATAGTTTCAGGATCGAGAGGAGGGTCAGGGGCCAACGTCCTGACTTTC.

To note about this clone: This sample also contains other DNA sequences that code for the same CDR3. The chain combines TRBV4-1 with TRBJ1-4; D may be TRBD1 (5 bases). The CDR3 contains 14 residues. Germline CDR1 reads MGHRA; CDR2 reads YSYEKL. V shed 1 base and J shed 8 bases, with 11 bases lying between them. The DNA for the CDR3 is TGCGCCAGCAGCCAAGGAGGGGCTGGGGAAAAACTGTTTTTT. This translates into CASSQGGAGEKLFF.

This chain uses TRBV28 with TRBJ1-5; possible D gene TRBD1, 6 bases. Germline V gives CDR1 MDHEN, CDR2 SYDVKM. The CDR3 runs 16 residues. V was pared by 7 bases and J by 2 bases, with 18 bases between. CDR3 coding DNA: TGTGCCAGCACCCGGAGGCAGGGGTTGGGCAATCAGCCCCAGCATTTT. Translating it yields CASTRRQGLGNQPQHF.

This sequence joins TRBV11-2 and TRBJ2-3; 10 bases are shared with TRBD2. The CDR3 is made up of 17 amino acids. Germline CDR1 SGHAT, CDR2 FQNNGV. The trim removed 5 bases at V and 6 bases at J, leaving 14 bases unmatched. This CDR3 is CASSREWVAGGQDTQYF. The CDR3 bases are TGTGCCAGCAGCCGGGAGTGGGTAGCGGGGGGACAGGATACGCAGTATTTT.